This T cell receptor beta chain was recorded in a study of cytomegalovirus exposure and HLA in healthy donors. Study-wide results and caveats: Within an earlier analysis, most TCR beta V segments proved productive either about 87% or about 30% of the time. A later analysis linked a missense DCLRE1C variant to TCR beta V- and J-gene trimming.

Researchers ran the PCR with 60 Vbeta and 13 Jbeta primers. Clones were sequenced by immunoSEQ multiplex PCR, and TCRdb holds only the in-frame ones, with some missing. The data show approximately 150,000 clones, around four fifths seen once. This clone was seen a single time. Its target is not known. At one end the junction does not follow the germline gene, possibly because of a read error. CDR3 length: 17 residues. Per germline, CDR1 LNHDA and CDR2 SQIVND (reference sequence). V gene TRBV19 combines with J gene TRBJ1-5; 7 bases are a match to TRBD1. The material sequenced was PBMCs. The source is a male donor in good health and CMV-seropositive. The CDR3 region is CASSIVGAGGSNQPRHF. Here the CDR3 DNA reads TGTGCCAGTAGTATAGTAGGGGCAGGGGGAAGCAATCAGCCCCGGCATTTT.